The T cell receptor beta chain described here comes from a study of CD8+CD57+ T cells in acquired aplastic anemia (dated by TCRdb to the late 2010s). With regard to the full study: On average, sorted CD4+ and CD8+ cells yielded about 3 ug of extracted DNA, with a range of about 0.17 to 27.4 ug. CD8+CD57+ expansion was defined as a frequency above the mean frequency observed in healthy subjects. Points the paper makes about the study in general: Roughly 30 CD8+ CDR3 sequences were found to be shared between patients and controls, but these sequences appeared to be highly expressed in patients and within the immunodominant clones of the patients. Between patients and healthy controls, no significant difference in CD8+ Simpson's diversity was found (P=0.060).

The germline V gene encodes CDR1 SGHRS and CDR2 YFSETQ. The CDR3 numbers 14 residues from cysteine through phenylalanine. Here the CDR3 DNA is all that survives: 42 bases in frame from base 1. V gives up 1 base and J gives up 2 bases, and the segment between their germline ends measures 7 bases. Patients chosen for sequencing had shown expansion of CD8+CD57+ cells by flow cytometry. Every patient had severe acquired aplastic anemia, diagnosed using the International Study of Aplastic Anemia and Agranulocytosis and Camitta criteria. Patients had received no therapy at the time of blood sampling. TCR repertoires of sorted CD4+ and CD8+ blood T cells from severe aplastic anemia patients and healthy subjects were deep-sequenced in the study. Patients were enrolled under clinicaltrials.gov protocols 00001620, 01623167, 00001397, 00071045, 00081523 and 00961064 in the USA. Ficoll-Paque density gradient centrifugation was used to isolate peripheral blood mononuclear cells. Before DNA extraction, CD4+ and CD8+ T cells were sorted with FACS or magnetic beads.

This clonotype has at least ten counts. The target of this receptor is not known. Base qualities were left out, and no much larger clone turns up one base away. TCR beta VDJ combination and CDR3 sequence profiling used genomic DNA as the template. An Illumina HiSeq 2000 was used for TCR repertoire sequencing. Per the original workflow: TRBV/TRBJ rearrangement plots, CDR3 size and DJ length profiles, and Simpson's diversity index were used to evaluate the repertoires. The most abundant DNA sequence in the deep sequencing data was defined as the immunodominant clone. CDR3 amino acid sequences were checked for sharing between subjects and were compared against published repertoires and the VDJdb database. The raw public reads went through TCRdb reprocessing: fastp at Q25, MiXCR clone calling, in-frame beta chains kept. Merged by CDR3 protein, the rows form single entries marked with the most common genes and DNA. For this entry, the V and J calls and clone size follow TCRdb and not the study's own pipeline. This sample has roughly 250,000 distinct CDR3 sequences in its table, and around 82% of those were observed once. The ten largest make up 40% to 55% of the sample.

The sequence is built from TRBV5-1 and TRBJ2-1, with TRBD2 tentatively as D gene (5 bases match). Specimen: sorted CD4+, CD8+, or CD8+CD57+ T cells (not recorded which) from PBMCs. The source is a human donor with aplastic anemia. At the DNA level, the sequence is TGCGCCAGCAGCTTGTCCGGGGCCTACAATGAGCAGTTCTTC. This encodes CASSLSGAYNEQFF.